Below, one TCR beta chain is given with its context. The CDR3 extends over 14 amino acids. In germline, CDR1 is SEHNR, CDR2 FQNEAQ (reference sequence). V was shortened by 1 base and J by 3 bases, with 7 bases between the two germline ends. The entry originates in a study of blood T cell repertoires in COVID-19. Study background: COVID-19 samples, acute and convalescent, were from the United States, Italy and Spain. The analysed material was cDNA or gDNA that came from T cells, B-cell-depleted T cells, or PBMCs.

Per the study methods: The assay estimated nucleated cells by amplifying reference gene primers. TCRdb keeps only in-frame clones here, not all; method: immunoSEQ multiplex PCR. That table is the source of V, J and clone size, and D and trimming were worked out from the DNA. The sample records about 170,000 clones, roughly 91% being singletons. Sequencing used peripheral blood. This sequence joins TRBV7-9 and TRBJ1-5; D remains unclear. The sequence was obtained from a man aged 50 or older who had recovered from COVID-19. The CDR3 region is CASSLDTLNQPQHF. The DNA of the CDR3 is TGTGCCAGCAGCTTAGACACCCTCAATCAGCCCCAGCATTTT.